This entry is about one T cell receptor (beta chain). It lacks a known antigen. No per-base quality is available; no much larger clone lies one base away. The data were obtained in a study of PD-1 blockade in classical Hodgkin lymphoma (dated by TCRdb to 2018 to 2021). Context from the whole study: To define a peripheral blood immune signature of response to PD-1 blockade in classical Hodgkin lymphoma, the study combined TCR beta sequencing with CyTOF.

What the authors observed across the whole study: Newly diagnosed patients were reported to have lower baseline TCR diversity than healthy donors, and relapsed/refractory patients were reported to have lower baseline TCR diversity still. The study covered only a single clinical trial cohort, and the causes of the repertoire differences, possibly disease activity or prior therapy, were still not defined.

Interpreted using the paper, the time point label stands for: newly diagnosed, previously untreated cHL patient sample. Magnetic negative selection with a Miltenyi CD4+ T cell isolation kit was used to purify CD4+ T cells from thawed PBMCs. PBMCs from patients with newly diagnosed, previously untreated classical Hodgkin lymphoma were sequenced as a comparison group for the relapsed/refractory trial patients. After peripheral blood was drawn into 8 mL Vacutainer Cell Preparation Tubes, PBMCs were isolated by centrifugation and then cryopreserved. Purified CD4+ and CD8+ fractions were prepared only for cases with an additional available PBMC sample. Magnetically labelled cells were removed on LS columns in a quadroMACS separator, and the flow-through was collected as the purified fraction. Genomic DNA was isolated using the Qiagen DNeasy kit from unsorted PBMCs as well as from negatively selected CD4+ and CD8+ fractions. Using primers that anneal to V and J segments, immunoSEQ multiplex PCR amplified the TCR beta CDR3 regions. A synthetic immune receptor repertoire was used to minimize amplification bias, and any remaining bias was removed computationally after sequencing. The authors processed their data as follows. Custom Python scripts were used to quantify repertoire diversity as the Shannon entropy index. Unsorted, CD4+ and CD8+ repertoires were analyzed separately, except for combined analyses in which CD4+ and CD8+ sequences were merged in silico. TCRdb provides this immuneACCESS table in a form limited to in-frame rearrangements. Some clones are lacking; in checked studies, under half of them reflect an unresolved V gene, and why the rest are absent is not known. From that table come the V and J calls and clone size; the DNA was used to work out D and trimming. This sample is represented by around 21,000 clones; roughly 90% of them were singletons. The ten most abundant clones make up around 0.38% of the sample.

This receptor was obtained from a human donor with classical Hodgkin lymphoma. Sequenced material: CD4+ T cells from blood.

The CDR3 protein is CASSRFNGRYQETQYF. The nucleotide sequence is given as TGTGCCAGCAGCCGATTTAACGGGAGGTATCAAGAGACCCAGTACTTC. The chain is assembled from TRBV11-1 and TRBJ2-5; 7 bases in the middle match TRBD2. The CDR3 has 16 amino acids, counting the end cysteine and phenylalanine. This entry keeps only the CDR3 DNA: 48 bases, framed from base 1. Germline trimming: 5 bases from V, 2 bases from J; junction bases outside gene matches: 11. Via the germline V gene (reference sequence), CDR1 is SGHAT and CDR2 FQDESV. Extended through the reference TRBV11-1 and TRBJ2-5 proteins, this CDR3 yields the full variable domain: EAEVAQSPRYKITEKSQAVAFWCDPISGHATLYWYRQILGQGPELLVQFQDESVVDDSQLPKDRFSAERLKGVDSTLKIQPAELGDSAMYLCASSRFNGRYQETQYFGPGTRLLVL.